Shown below are 5 T cell receptor beta chains from a single sample sequenced in a study of T cells after yellow fever vaccination. TCRdb re-called the 5' RACE reads through MiXCR, storing one row per CDR3 protein. This table holds about 320,000 distinct CDR3 sequences, approximately 12% found once. Sequences were derived from CD4+ T cells sorted from PBMCs, sampled 45 days after the yellow fever booster vaccination. The receptors stem from a young man who received the YFV17D yellow fever vaccine.

This CDR3 is CASTSTSGAGVYEQYF. CDR3 coding DNA: TGTGCCAGCACCTCGACGTCAGGGGCGGGGGTCTACGAGCAGTACTTC. V is TRBV7-2 and J is TRBJ2-7; tentatively, D is TRBD2 (7 bases). Trimming stripped 7 bases from V and 3 bases from J, with 22 bases between. Germline V gene sequence: CDR1 SGHTA, CDR2 FQGNSA. CDR3 length: 16 residues.

The V call is TRBV4-3, the J call TRBJ1-2, with D unresolved. CDR1 and CDR2 (germline): LGHNA, YSLEER. Trimming took 0 bases from V and 5 from J, leaving 10 bases between them. CDR3 size: 14 residues. The CDR3 DNA is TGCGCCAGCAGCCAAGAACATGGGCTATATGGCTACACCTTC. As protein: CASSQEHGLYGYTF.

The chain recombines TRBV7-8 with TRBJ1-5, with TRBD1 identical over 9 bases. V was clipped by 7 bases and J by 7 bases; unmatched bases: 11. Germline V gene data show CDR1 as SGHVS and CDR2 as FQNEAQ. The CDR3 runs to 15 residues. For the CDR3, the DNA is TGTGCCAGCAATCACGGGACAGGGTGGGACCAGCCCCAGCATTTT. Translation: CASNHGTGWDQPQHF.

This clonotype showed up many times. The V gene is TRBV7-2, the J gene TRBJ2-7, with 8 bases that match TRBD1. The CDR3 is 14 residues long. Trimming at V came to 5 bases and at J to 4 bases, leaving 7 bases not matched to a gene. Germline V lookup: CDR1 SGHTA, CDR2 FQGNSA. For the CDR3, the DNA is TGTGCCAGCAGCGCAGGACAGGGTCCTTACGAGCAGTACTTC. As protein: CASSAGQGPYEQYF.

The CDR3 DNA reads TGCGCCAGCAGCTTGGGTGGCTTTAGCACAGATACGCAGTATTTT. It translates to CASSLGGFSTDTQYF. The V and J genes are TRBV5-1 and TRBJ2-3, with D unresolved. The ends were cut back, 0 bases at V and 0 bases at J, with 8 bases in the middle. CDR1 and CDR2 from the germline V gene are SGHRS and YFSETQ. The length of the CDR3 is 15 residues.